Listed below are T cell receptor beta chains from one sample, sequenced in a study of blood T cell repertoires in COVID-19. Some clones are missing from TCRdb's copy, which holds only in-frame ones; the method was immunoSEQ multiplex PCR. The sample has 320,000 or so clones, roughly nine tenths seen once. The sequenced material came from PBMCs or T cells enriched from blood (not recorded which). The source of these receptors is a man in his 60s who had recovered from COVID-19. CDR3s include the opening cysteine and the closing phenylalanine or tryptophan. D genes are given only for firm matches. A clone size is listed for some rows: how often the clone was seen (once, few, many), or a class if it is expanded.

v_gene: TRBV11-2
d_gene: TRBD2
abundance: few
j_gene: TRBJ2-1
CDR3aa: CASSLSGTSGSRGFNEQFF
CDR3nt: TGTGCCAGCAGTCTTTCCGGGACTAGCGGGAGCAGGGGTTTTAATGAGCAGTTCTTC

v_gene: TRBV5-1
d_gene: TRBD1
abundance: NA
j_gene: TRBJ1-1
CDR3aa: CASSSRQGGRSTEAFF
CDR3nt: TGCGCCAGCAGCTCCCGACAGGGCGGTAGGAGCACTGAAGCTTTCTTT

v_gene: TRBV14
d_gene: NA
abundance: NA
j_gene: TRBJ2-1
CDR3aa: CASSQAGRGGAHEQFF
CDR3nt: TGTGCCAGCAGCCAGGCCGGGCGGGGCGGAGCCCATGAGCAGTTCTTC

v_gene: TRBV7-9
d_gene: NA
abundance: NA
j_gene: TRBJ2-2
CDR3aa: CASSSPPLVTGELFF
CDR3nt: TGTGCCAGCAGCTCCCCCCCCTTAGTCACCGGGGAGCTGTTTTTT

v_gene: TRBV10-3
d_gene: TRBD1
abundance: NA
j_gene: TRBJ2-7
CDR3aa: CAISGDRGYYEQYF
CDR3nt: TGTGCCATCAGTGGGGACAGGGGGTACTACGAGCAGTACTTC

v_gene: TRBV28
d_gene: NA
abundance: NA
j_gene: TRBJ1-2
CDR3aa: CASSLLTGAWAF
CDR3nt: TGTGCCAGCAGTCTCTTGACAGGCGCCTGGGCCTTC

v_gene: TRBV6-2/TRBV6-3
d_gene: TRBD2
abundance: NA
j_gene: TRBJ2-1
CDR3aa: CASSYLAGDRGYEQFF
CDR3nt: TGTGCCAGCAGTTACCTAGCGGGAGATCGTGGATATGAGCAGTTCTTC

v_gene: TRBV11-1
d_gene: TRBD1
abundance: NA
j_gene: TRBJ2-7
CDR3aa: CASSRDRGYEQYF
CDR3nt: TGTGCCAGCAGTCGGGACAGGGGCTACGAGCAGTACTTC

v_gene: TRBV12-5
d_gene: TRBD1
abundance: once
j_gene: TRBJ2-5
CDR3aa: CASGPDRGGETQYF
CDR3nt: TGTGCTAGTGGCCCTGACAGGGGCGGAGAGACCCAGTACTTC

v_gene: TRBV11-2
d_gene: TRBD1
abundance: NA
j_gene: TRBJ1-6
CDR3aa: CASSLVPPGTGRNSPLHF
CDR3nt: TGTGCCAGCAGCTTAGTCCCGCCCGGGACAGGGAGGAATTCACCCCTCCACTTT

v_gene: TRBV5-1
d_gene: TRBD1
abundance: NA
j_gene: TRBJ2-7
CDR3aa: CASSLGTGATYEQYF
CDR3nt: TGCGCCAGCAGCTTGGGAACAGGGGCAACCTACGAGCAGTACTTC

v_gene: TRBV4-3
d_gene: NA
abundance: NA
j_gene: TRBJ1-3
CDR3aa: CASSDRVPMSGNTIYF
CDR3nt: TGCGCCAGCAGCGACCGGGTTCCCATGTCTGGAAACACCATATATTTT

v_gene: TRBV7-9
d_gene: TRBD2
abundance: NA
j_gene: TRBJ2-3
CDR3aa: CASSFLAASSTDTQYF
CDR3nt: TGTGCCAGCAGCTTTCTAGCGGCCTCTAGCACAGATACGCAGTATTTT

v_gene: TRBV5-1
d_gene: TRBD2
abundance: NA
j_gene: TRBJ2-5
CDR3aa: CASSLEAGPETQYF
CDR3nt: TGCGCCAGCAGCTTGGAAGCGGGACCGGAGACCCAGTACTTC

v_gene: TRBV5-6
d_gene: TRBD1
abundance: NA
j_gene: TRBJ2-6
CDR3aa: CASSLTGQGGLSGANVLTF
CDR3nt: TGTGCCAGCAGCTTGACGGGACAGGGGGGCCTCTCTGGGGCCAACGTCCTGACTTTC

v_gene: TRBV7-2
d_gene: NA
abundance: NA
j_gene: TRBJ2-7
CDR3aa: CASSLDGNYEQYF
CDR3nt: TGTGCCAGCAGCTTGGACGGGAACTACGAGCAGTACTTC

v_gene: TRBV9
d_gene: NA
abundance: NA
j_gene: TRBJ2-5
CDR3aa: CASSVQGSGQETQYF
CDR3nt: TGTGCCAGCAGCGTTCAGGGGTCTGGCCAAGAGACCCAGTACTTC

v_gene: TRBV28
d_gene: TRBD2
abundance: NA
j_gene: TRBJ2-7
CDR3aa: CASSLSGSDYEQYF
CDR3nt: TGTGCCAGCAGTTTAAGCGGGAGCGATTACGAGCAGTACTTC

v_gene: TRBV5-1
d_gene: TRBD2
abundance: NA
j_gene: TRBJ2-3
CDR3aa: CASSLSSGSVGYTQYF
CDR3nt: TGCGCCAGCAGCTTGTCTAGCGGGAGCGTTGGGTATACGCAGTATTTT

v_gene: TRBV28
d_gene: NA
abundance: NA
j_gene: TRBJ1-3
CDR3aa: CASSAVSGNTIYF
CDR3nt: TGTGCCAGCAGCGCGGTCTCTGGAAACACCATATATTTT

v_gene: TRBV27
d_gene: TRBD1
abundance: NA
j_gene: TRBJ2-7
CDR3aa: CASSSTGTGGHEQYF
CDR3nt: TGTGCCAGCAGTTCTACCGGGACAGGGGGCCACGAGCAGTACTTC

v_gene: TRBV18
d_gene: NA
abundance: NA
j_gene: TRBJ2-7
CDR3aa: CASSPPAGGLSEQYF
CDR3nt: TGTGCCAGCTCACCCCCGGCAGGGGGGTTAAGCGAGCAGTACTTC

v_gene: TRBV9
d_gene: TRBD1
abundance: NA
j_gene: TRBJ1-6
CDR3aa: CASSEWTGGSYNSPLHF
CDR3nt: TGTGCCAGCAGCGAGTGGACAGGGGGTTCCTATAATTCACCCCTCCACTTT

v_gene: TRBV5-4
d_gene: TRBD2
abundance: NA
j_gene: TRBJ2-1
CDR3aa: CASSRGLAGGSPPESQFF
CDR3nt: TGTGCCAGCAGCCGAGGACTAGCGGGAGGTTCCCCGCCAGAGTCGCAGTTCTTC

v_gene: TRBV5-8
d_gene: TRBD2
abundance: NA
j_gene: TRBJ2-2
CDR3aa: CASSLAGLAGPNTGELFF
CDR3nt: TGTGCCAGCAGCTTGGCAGGACTAGCGGGACCGAACACCGGGGAGCTGTTTTTT

v_gene: TRBV4-3
d_gene: NA
abundance: NA
j_gene: TRBJ1-2
CDR3aa: CASSQDSQGPGYTF
CDR3nt: TGCGCCAGCAGCCAAGATTCACAGGGACCTGGCTACACCTTC

v_gene: TRBV5-1
d_gene: TRBD2
abundance: NA
j_gene: TRBJ2-1
CDR3aa: CASSLVSSGDNEQFF
CDR3nt: TGCGCCAGCAGCTTGGTGTCTAGCGGGGACAATGAGCAGTTCTTC

v_gene: TRBV28
d_gene: TRBD2
abundance: NA
j_gene: TRBJ2-1
CDR3aa: CASSSQGGLAGTGSYNEQFF
CDR3nt: TGTGCCAGCAGTTCCCAAGGGGGACTAGCGGGAACGGGCTCCTACAATGAGCAGTTCTTC

v_gene: TRBV7-3
d_gene: TRBD1
abundance: NA
j_gene: TRBJ2-7
CDR3aa: CASSTGGNEQYF
CDR3nt: TGTGCCAGCAGCACAGGGGGTAACGAGCAGTACTTC

v_gene: TRBV20-1
d_gene: TRBD1
abundance: NA
j_gene: TRBJ2-7
CDR3aa: CSASKQGYEQYF
CDR3nt: TGCAGTGCTAGTAAACAGGGGTACGAGCAGTACTTC

v_gene: TRBV19
d_gene: TRBD1
abundance: NA
j_gene: TRBJ1-5
CDR3aa: CASLGTGTGVHGPQHF
CDR3nt: TGTGCCAGCCTCGGGACAGGGACCGGGGTTCATGGGCCCCAGCATTTT

v_gene: TRBV18
d_gene: NA
abundance: NA
j_gene: TRBJ1-1
CDR3aa: CASSPPQAQTLNTEAFF
CDR3nt: TGTGCCAGCTCACCACCGCAGGCCCAGACCTTGAACACTGAAGCTTTCTTT

v_gene: TRBV20-1
d_gene: NA
abundance: NA
j_gene: TRBJ1-2
CDR3aa: CSGRGFYGYTF
CDR3nt: TGCAGTGGGAGGGGATTCTATGGCTACACCTTC

v_gene: TRBV29-1
d_gene: NA
abundance: NA
j_gene: TRBJ1-3
CDR3aa: CSVLQGQTGNTIYF
CDR3nt: TGCAGCGTGTTACAGGGACAAACTGGAAACACCATATATTTT

v_gene: TRBV6-5
d_gene: NA
abundance: NA
j_gene: TRBJ2-7
CDR3aa: CARRGLGRSYEQYF
CDR3nt: TGTGCCAGAAGAGGTCTGGGGAGATCGTACGAGCAGTACTTC

v_gene: TRBV9
d_gene: TRBD2
abundance: NA
j_gene: TRBJ2-3
CDR3aa: CASSSPGLAGVIDTQYF
CDR3nt: TGTGCCAGCAGCTCCCCGGGACTAGCGGGAGTTATAGATACGCAGTATTTT

v_gene: TRBV2
d_gene: NA
abundance: few
j_gene: TRBJ2-2
CDR3aa: CASSDGSTGELFF
CDR3nt: TGTGCCAGCAGTGACGGGTCCACCGGGGAGCTGTTTTTT

v_gene: TRBV7-2
d_gene: NA
abundance: NA
j_gene: TRBJ2-1
CDR3aa: CASSLSGRYYNEQFF
CDR3nt: TGTGCCAGCAGCTTATCCGGGAGATATTACAATGAGCAGTTCTTC

v_gene: TRBV5-5
d_gene: TRBD2
abundance: NA
j_gene: TRBJ2-5
CDR3aa: CASSLNPSGGKETQYF
CDR3nt: TGTGCCAGCAGCTTGAACCCTAGCGGGGGTAAAGAGACCCAGTACTTC

v_gene: TRBV3-1/TRBV3-2
d_gene: NA
abundance: NA
j_gene: TRBJ2-1
CDR3aa: CASSQGSSYNEQFF
CDR3nt: TGTGCCAGCAGCCAGGGGAGCTCCTACAATGAGCAGTTCTTC

v_gene: TRBV24-1
d_gene: TRBD1
abundance: once
j_gene: TRBJ1-1
CDR3aa: CATSGERGGSDTEAFF
CDR3nt: TGTGCCACCAGTGGTGAGCGAGGGGGCTCGGACACTGAAGCTTTCTTT

v_gene: TRBV7-9
d_gene: TRBD1
abundance: NA
j_gene: TRBJ1-3
CDR3aa: CASSLQGAGNTIYF
CDR3nt: TGTGCCAGCAGCCTGCAGGGGGCTGGAAACACCATATATTTT

v_gene: TRBV19
d_gene: TRBD2
abundance: NA
j_gene: TRBJ2-2
CDR3aa: CASSTSGLAGGAGELFF
CDR3nt: TGTGCCAGTAGTACCTCGGGACTAGCGGGAGGTGCCGGGGAGCTGTTTTTT

v_gene: TRBV4-2
d_gene: TRBD1
abundance: NA
j_gene: TRBJ1-3
CDR3aa: CASSQGVTGDSGNTIYF
CDR3nt: TGTGCCAGCAGCCAAGGAGTAACAGGGGACTCTGGAAACACCATATATTTT

v_gene: TRBV27
d_gene: NA
abundance: NA
j_gene: TRBJ2-5
CDR3aa: CASGPQETQYF
CDR3nt: TGTGCCAGCGGGCCTCAGGAGACCCAGTACTTC

v_gene: TRBV29-1
d_gene: TRBD2
abundance: once
j_gene: TRBJ2-7
CDR3aa: CSATRGGRGPYEQYF
CDR3nt: TGCAGCGCAACTCGGGGCGGGAGGGGACCCTACGAGCAGTACTTC

v_gene: TRBV7-8
d_gene: NA
abundance: NA
j_gene: TRBJ2-1
CDR3aa: CASGGNEQFF
CDR3nt: TGTGCCAGCGGCGGGAATGAGCAGTTCTTC

v_gene: TRBV4-1
d_gene: NA
abundance: NA
j_gene: TRBJ1-6
CDR3aa: CASSPPDSDNSPLHF
CDR3nt: TGCGCCAGCAGCCCACCTGACAGTGATAATTCACCCCTCCACTTT

v_gene: TRBV7-9
d_gene: TRBD1
abundance: NA
j_gene: TRBJ1-2
CDR3aa: CASSLGQGHYGYTF
CDR3nt: TGTGCCAGCAGCTTAGGACAGGGTCACTATGGCTACACCTTC

v_gene: TRBV2
d_gene: NA
abundance: NA
j_gene: TRBJ1-5
CDR3aa: CASMVQVDQPQHF
CDR3nt: TGTGCCAGCATGGTCCAGGTGGATCAGCCCCAGCATTTT